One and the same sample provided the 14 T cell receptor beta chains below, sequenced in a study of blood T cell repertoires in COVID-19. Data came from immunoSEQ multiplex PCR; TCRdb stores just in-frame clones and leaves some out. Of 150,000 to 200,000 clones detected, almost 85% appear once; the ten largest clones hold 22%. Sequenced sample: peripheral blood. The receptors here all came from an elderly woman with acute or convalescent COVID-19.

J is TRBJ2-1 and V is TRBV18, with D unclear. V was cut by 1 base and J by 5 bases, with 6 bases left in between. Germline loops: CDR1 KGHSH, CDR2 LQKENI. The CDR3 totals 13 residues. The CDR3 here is CASSPLLNNEQFF. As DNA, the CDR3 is TGTGCCAGCTCACCACTTTTAAACAATGAGCAGTTCTTC.

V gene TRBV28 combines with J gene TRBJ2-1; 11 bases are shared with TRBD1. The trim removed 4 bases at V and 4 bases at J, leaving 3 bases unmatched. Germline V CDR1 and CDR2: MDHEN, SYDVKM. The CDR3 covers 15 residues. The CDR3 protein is CASSSGTGGYNEQFF. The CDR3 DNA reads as TGTGCCAGCAGTTCCGGGACAGGGGGGTACAATGAGCAGTTCTTC.

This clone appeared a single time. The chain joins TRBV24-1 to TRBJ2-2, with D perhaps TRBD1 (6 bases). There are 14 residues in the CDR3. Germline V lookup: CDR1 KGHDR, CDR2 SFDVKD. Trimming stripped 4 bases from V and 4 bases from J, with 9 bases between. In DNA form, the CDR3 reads TGTGCCACCAGTGAAAGGGGGAGCACCGGGGAGCTGTTTTTT. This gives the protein CATSERGSTGELFF.

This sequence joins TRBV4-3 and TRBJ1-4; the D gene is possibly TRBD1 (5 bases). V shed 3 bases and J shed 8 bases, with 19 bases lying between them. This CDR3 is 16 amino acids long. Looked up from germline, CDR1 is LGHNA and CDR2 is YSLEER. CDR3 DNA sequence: TGCGCCAGCAGCCATCGAGAATCAGGGTTAAGGGAAAAACTGTTTTTT. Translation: CASSHRESGLREKLFF.

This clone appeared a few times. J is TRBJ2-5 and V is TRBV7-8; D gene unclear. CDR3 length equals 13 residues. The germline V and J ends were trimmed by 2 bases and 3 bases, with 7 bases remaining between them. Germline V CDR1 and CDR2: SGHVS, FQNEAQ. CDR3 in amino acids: CASSLYGKETQYF. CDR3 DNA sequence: TGTGCCAGCAGCTTATACGGTAAAGAGACCCAGTACTTC.

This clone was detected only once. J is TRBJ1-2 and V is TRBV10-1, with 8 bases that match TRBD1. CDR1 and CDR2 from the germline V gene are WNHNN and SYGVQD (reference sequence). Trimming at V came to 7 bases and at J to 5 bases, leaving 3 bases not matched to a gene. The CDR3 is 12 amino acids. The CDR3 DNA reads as TGCGCCAGCAACAGACAGGGGTATGGCTACACCTTC. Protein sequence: CASNRQGYGYTF.

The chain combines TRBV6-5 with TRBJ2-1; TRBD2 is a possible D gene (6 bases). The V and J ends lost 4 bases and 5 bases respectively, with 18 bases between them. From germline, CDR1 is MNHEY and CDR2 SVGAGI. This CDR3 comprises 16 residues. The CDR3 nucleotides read TGTGCCAGCAGTTCCTACTTAGTAGCGGCCCACAATGAGCAGTTCTTC. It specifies CASSSYLVAAHNEQFF.

The CDR3 protein is CSVEDVGKANYGYTF. CDR3 DNA: TGCAGCGTTGAAGATGTCGGGAAAGCTAACTATGGCTACACCTTC. This chain joins TRBV29-1 and TRBJ1-2; D gene unclear. CDR3 length: 15 residues. Germline V gene sequence: CDR1 SQVTM, CDR2 ANQGSEA. Trimming pared 0 bases from V and 0 bases from J, leaving 11 bases between.

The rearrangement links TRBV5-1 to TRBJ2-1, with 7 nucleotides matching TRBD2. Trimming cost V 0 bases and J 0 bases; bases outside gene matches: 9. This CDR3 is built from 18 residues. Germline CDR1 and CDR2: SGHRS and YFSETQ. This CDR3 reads CASSLGWAGAFSYNEQFF. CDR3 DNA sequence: TGCGCCAGCAGCTTGGGTTGGGCGGGAGCGTTCTCCTACAATGAGCAGTTCTTC. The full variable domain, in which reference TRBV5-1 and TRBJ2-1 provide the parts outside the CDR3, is KAGVTQTPRYLIKTRGQQVTLSCSPISGHRSVSWYQQTPGQGLQFLFEYFSETQRNKGNFPGRFSGRQFSNSRSEMNVSTLELGDSALYLCASSLGWAGAFSYNEQFFGPGTRLTVL.

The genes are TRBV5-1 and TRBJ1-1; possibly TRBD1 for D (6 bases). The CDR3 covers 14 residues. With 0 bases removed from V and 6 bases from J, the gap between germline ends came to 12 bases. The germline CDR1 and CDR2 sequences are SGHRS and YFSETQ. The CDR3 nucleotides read TGCGCCAGCAGCTTGGATCAGGGGACCGCTGAAGCTTTCTTT. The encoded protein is CASSLDQGTAEAFF.

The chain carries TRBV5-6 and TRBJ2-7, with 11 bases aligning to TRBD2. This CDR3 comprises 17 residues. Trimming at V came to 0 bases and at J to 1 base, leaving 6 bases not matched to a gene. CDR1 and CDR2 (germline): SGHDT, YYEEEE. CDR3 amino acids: CASSLEGRTSGSYEQYF. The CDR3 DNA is TGTGCCAGCAGCTTGGAGGGGAGGACTAGCGGGTCCTACGAGCAGTACTTC.

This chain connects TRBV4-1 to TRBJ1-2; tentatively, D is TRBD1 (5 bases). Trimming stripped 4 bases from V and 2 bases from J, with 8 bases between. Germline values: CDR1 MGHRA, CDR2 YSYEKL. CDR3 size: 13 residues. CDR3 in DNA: TGCGCCAGCAGCCCCGGGGGAAACTATGGCTACACCTTC. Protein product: CASSPGGNYGYTF.

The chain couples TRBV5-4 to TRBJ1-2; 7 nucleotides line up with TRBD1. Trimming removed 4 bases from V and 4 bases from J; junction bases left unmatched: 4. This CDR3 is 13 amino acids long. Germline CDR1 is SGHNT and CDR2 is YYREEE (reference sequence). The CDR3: CASSPTGLYGYTF. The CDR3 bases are TGTGCCAGCAGCCCGACAGGGCTCTATGGCTACACCTTC. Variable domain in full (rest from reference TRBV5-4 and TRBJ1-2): ETGVTQSPTHLIKTRGQQVTLRCSSQSGHNTVSWYQQALGQGPQFIFQYYREEENGRGNFPPRFSGLQFPNYSSELNVNALELDDSALYLCASSPTGLYGYTFGSGTRLTVV.

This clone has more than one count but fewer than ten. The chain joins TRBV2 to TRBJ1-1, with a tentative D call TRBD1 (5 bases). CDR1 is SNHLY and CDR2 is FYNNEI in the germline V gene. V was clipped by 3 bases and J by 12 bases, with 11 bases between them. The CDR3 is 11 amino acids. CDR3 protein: CASSERRDSFF. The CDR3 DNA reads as TGTGCCAGCAGTGAGCGCAGGGACTCTTTCTTT.